This T cell receptor (beta chain) was obtained from a study of blood T cell repertoires in COVID-19. On this clone itself: An end of the junction differs from the germline gene, which may be a read error.

Original processing methods: Quantification of nucleated cells was approximated via reference gene primer amplification. TCRdb keeps only in-frame clones here, not all; method: immunoSEQ multiplex PCR. That table is the source of V, J and clone size, and D and trimming were worked out from the DNA. The profile covers 300,000 to 350,000 clones, with about 93% appearing a single time and nearly 7% taken by the ten largest. The germline gives CDR1 SSHAT, CDR2 FNYEAQ (reference sequence). The CDR3 has 13 residues. The clonotype originates from a woman in her twenties or thirties with COVID-19, enrolled during active disease. This chain joins TRBV7-7 and TRBJ1-1; possibly TRBD1 for D (6 bases). Sequencing was done on a sample of peripheral blood. The CDR3 coding sequence is TGTGCTAGCAGCTTGACAGGGAACACTGAAGCTTTCTTT. It encodes CASSLTGNTEAFF.